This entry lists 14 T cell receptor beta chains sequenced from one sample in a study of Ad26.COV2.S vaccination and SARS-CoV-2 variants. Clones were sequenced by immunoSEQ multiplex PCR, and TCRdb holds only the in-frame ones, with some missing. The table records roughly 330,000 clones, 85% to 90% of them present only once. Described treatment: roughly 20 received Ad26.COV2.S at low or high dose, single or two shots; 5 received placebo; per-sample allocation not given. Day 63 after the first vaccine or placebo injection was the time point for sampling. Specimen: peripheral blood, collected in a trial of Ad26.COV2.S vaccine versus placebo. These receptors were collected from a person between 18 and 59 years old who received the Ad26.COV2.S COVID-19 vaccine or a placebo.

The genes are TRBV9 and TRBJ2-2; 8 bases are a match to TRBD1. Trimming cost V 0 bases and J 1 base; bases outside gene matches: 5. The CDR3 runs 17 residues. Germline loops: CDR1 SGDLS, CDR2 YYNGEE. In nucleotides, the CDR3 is TGTGCCAGCAGCGTAGAAGCAGGGGGCCAGAACACCGGGGAGCTGTTTTTT. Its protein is CASSVEAGGQNTGELFF.

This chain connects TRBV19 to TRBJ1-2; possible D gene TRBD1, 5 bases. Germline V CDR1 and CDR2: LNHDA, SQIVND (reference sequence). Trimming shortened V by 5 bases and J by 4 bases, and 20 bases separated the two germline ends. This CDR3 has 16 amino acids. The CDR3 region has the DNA TGTGCCAGTAGTCCCCGAGCTGGGCAGGGCCTCTATGGCTACACCTTC. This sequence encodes CASSPRAGQGLYGYTF.

CDR3 sequence: CASSSPTGAPYEQYV. The CDR3 DNA sequence: TGTGCCAGCAGTTCTCCCACAGGGGCCCCCTACGAGCAGTACGTC. The rearrangement links TRBV28 to TRBJ2-7, with 7 bases lining up with TRBD1. Germline-derived CDR1 and CDR2 are MDHEN and SYDVKM. Trimming cost V 4 bases and J 2 bases; bases outside gene matches: 8. This CDR3 spans 15 amino acids.

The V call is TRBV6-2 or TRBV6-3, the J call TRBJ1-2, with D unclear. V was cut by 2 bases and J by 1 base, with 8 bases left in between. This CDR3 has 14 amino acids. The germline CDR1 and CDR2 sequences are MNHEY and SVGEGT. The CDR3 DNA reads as TGTGCCAGCAGTTACGAGGTGTTTAACTATGGCTACACCTTC. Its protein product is CASSYEVFNYGYTF.

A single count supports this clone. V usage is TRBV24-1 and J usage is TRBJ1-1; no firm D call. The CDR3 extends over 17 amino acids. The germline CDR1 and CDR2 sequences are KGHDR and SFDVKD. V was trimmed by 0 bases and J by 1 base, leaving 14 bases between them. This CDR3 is CATSDLPRQVRNTEAFF. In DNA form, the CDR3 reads TGTGCCACCAGTGATTTGCCCCGGCAGGTGAGGAACACTGAAGCTTTCTTT.

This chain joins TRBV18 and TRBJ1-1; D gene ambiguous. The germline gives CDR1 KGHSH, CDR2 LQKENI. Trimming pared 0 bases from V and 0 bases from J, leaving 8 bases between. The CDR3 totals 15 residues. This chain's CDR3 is CASSPPHTMNTEAFF. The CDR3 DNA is TGTGCCAGCTCACCACCCCACACCATGAACACTGAAGCTTTCTTT.

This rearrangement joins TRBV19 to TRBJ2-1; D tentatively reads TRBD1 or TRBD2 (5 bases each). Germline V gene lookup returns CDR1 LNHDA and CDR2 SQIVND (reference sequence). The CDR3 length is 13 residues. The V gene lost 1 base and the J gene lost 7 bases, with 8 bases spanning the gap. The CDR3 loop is CASSIAGRNEQFF. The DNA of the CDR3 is TGTGCCAGTAGTATAGCGGGGCGTAATGAGCAGTTCTTC.

The CDR3 protein is CASSSTAWSGGLADTQYF. In DNA, the CDR3 is TGTGCCAGCTCTTCCACCGCCTGGAGCGGGGGGTTAGCAGATACGCAGTATTTT. This chain connects TRBV18 to TRBJ2-3, with 9 nucleotides matching TRBD2. Germline CDR1 is KGHSH and CDR2 is LQKENI. This CDR3 is built from 18 residues. The trim removed 6 bases at V and 4 bases at J, leaving 17 bases unmatched. Variable domain in full (rest from reference TRBV18 and TRBJ2-3): NAGVMQNPRHLVRRRGQEARLRCSPMKGHSHVYWYRQLPEEGLKFMVYLQKENIIDESGMPKERFSAEFPKEGPSILRIQQVVRGDSAAYFCASSSTAWSGGLADTQYFGPGTRLTVL.

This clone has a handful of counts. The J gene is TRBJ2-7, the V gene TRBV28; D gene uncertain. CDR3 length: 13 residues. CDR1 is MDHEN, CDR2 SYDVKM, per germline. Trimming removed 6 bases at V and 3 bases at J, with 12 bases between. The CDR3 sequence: CASSPGENYEQYV. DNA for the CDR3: TGTGCCAGCAGCCCAGGTGAGAACTACGAGCAGTACGTC.

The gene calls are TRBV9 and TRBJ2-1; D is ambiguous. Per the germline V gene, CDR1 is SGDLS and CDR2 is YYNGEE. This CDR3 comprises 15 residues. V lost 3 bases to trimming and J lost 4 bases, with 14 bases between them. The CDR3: CASSAADLLYNEQFF. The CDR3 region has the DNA TGTGCCAGCAGCGCCGCGGACCTCCTATACAATGAGCAGTTCTTC.

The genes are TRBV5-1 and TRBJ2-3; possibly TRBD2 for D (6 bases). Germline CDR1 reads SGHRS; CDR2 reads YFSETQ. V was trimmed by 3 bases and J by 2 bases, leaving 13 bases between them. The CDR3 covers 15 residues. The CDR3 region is CASSSGDFDTDTQYF. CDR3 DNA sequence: TGCGCCAGCAGCTCCGGGGACTTTGACACAGATACGCAGTATTTT.

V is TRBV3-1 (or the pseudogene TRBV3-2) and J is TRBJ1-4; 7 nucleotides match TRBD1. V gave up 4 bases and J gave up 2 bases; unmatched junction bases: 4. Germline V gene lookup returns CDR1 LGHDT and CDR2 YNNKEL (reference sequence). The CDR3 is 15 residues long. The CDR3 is CASSPTGHTNEKLFF. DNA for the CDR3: TGTGCCAGCAGCCCGACAGGGCACACTAATGAAAAACTGTTTTTT.

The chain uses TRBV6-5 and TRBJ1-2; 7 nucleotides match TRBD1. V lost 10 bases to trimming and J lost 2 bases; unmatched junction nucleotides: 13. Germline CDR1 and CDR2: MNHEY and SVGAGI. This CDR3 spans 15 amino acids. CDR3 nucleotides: TGTGCCACAAAGAACTTGGGACAGATAAACTATGGCTACACCTTC. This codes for CATKNLGQINYGYTF.

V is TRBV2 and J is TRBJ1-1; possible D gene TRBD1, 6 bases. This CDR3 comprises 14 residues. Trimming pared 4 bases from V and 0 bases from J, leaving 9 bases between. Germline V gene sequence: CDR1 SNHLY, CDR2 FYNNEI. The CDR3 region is CASSVEGVNTEAFF. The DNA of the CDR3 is TGTGCCAGCAGTGTGGAGGGGGTGAACACTGAAGCTTTCTTT.